This entry concerns a single T cell receptor (beta chain). The target antigen is unknown. The germline gives CDR1 SGHTA, CDR2 FQGTGA. Trimming left V 5 bases short and J 2 bases short, with 11 bases between. The CDR3 runs 14 residues. This sample is drawn from a study of shared clonotypes between healthy human individuals. On the study more broadly: The composition of the donors was a couple of women and three men aged 18 to 49.

Study-wide points: Naive CD4 clonotypes were shared across several donors at about 5.2%.

Replicate PCRs run on sorted subsets employed approximately 0.2 ug DNA, tens of thousands of T cell genomes. Sequencing was performed with immunoSEQ multiplex PCR; in TCRdb, only in-frame clones are kept and a portion is missing. Of 600,000 to 700,000 clones listed, around 73% are singletons. The rearrangement links TRBV7-3 to TRBJ2-3, with D hard to call. The source is a woman younger than 45 in good health. What was sequenced was memory CD4+ T cells sorted from blood. Subset meaning: CD45RA-negative fraction. For the CDR3, the DNA is TGTGCCAGCAGCCAAAGTTCGTACACAGATACGCAGTATTTT. It yields the protein CASSQSSYTDTQYF.